This T cell receptor beta chain was identified in a study of PD-1 blockade in classical Hodgkin lymphoma. This CDR3 is built from 16 residues. CDR1 is SGHVS and CDR2 is FQNEAQ in the germline V gene. The V gene lost 5 bases and the J gene lost 11 bases, with 26 bases spanning the gap. As to time point: cycle 4 day 1 (C4D1), after more than 5 weeks of nivolumab. Brentuximab vedotin exposure varied, and every patient relapsed after autologous stem cell transplantation. With magnetic negative selection, CD4+ T cells were purified from PBMCs that had been thawed. Relapsed/refractory classical Hodgkin lymphoma patients had complete, partial or progressive responses. Method: immunoSEQ multiplex PCR; TCRdb's copy keeps in-frame clones and lacks some. Seen here are some 13,000 clones, roughly 83% observed once, and the top ten hold 0.75% to 0.95%.

The receptor's source is a human donor with classical Hodgkin lymphoma. The sequenced sample was CD4+ T cells from blood, obtained before the fourth cycle of nivolumab. The chain carries TRBV7-8 and TRBJ2-3, with D maybe TRBD1 (6 bases). DNA for the CDR3: TGTGCCAGCAGCCCGTCCCGGGACAACCCATGGAAGGGGCAGTATTTT. Translated, it gives CASSPSRDNPWKGQYF.